This T cell receptor (beta chain) was retrieved from a study of control samples from healthy donors and cancer patients. Germline loops: CDR1 LNHDA, CDR2 SQIVND (reference sequence). The CDR3 covers 16 residues. Trimming pared 1 base from V and 1 base from J, leaving 11 bases between. The assay was immunoSEQ multiplex PCR, and TCRdb's table has in-frame clones only and misses some. The sample includes some 89,000 clones, 86% of them seen just once. The gene calls are TRBV19 and TRBJ2-4; the D is unclear. The sequenced material came from blood. This receptor was taken from a man between 25 and 39 years old in good health. This CDR3 is CASSIVDRTAKNIQYF. The DNA of the CDR3 is TGTGCCAGTAGTATAGTAGACCGGACGGCCAAAAACATTCAGTACTTC. Variable domain in full (rest from reference TRBV19 and TRBJ2-4): DGGITQSPKYLFRKEGQNVTLSCEQNLNHDAMYWYRQDPGQGLRLIYYSQIVNDFQKGDIAEGYSVSREKKESFPLTVTSAQKNPTAFYLCASSIVDRTAKNIQYFGAGTRLSVL.